The rows below give T cell receptor beta chains drawn from one sample of a study of T cell responses to AZD1222 COVID-19 vaccine. Using immunoSEQ multiplex PCR, the repertoire was profiled, and TCRdb retains in-frame clones only, with some absent. The table records about 140,000 clones, roughly 88% of them present only once. The sample in question was peripheral blood, obtained on day 0 of AZD1222 vaccination. The source of these receptors is an adult in good health. Both conserved end residues are part of each CDR3. A D gene is named only where the DNA matches it firmly. Part of the rows lack a size; the others show once, few, many or a class for expanded clones.

TRBV30	TRBD2	NA	TRBJ2-3	CATSDSGRPHTDTQYF	TGTGCCACAAGCGATAGCGGGAGGCCCCACACAGATACGCAGTATTTT
TRBV5-1	NA	NA	TRBJ1-4	CASSLGQSNEKLFF	TGCGCCAGCAGCCTCGGACAGAGTAATGAAAAACTGTTTTTT
TRBV15	TRBD1	NA	TRBJ1-2	CATSRDLWDRVYGYTF	TGTGCCACCAGCAGAGATTTGTGGGACAGGGTTTATGGCTACACCTTC
TRBV3-1/TRBV3-2	TRBD2	NA	TRBJ2-5	CASSHPSGSFETQYF	TGTGCCAGCAGCCATCCTAGCGGGAGTTTCGAGACCCAGTACTTC
TRBV12-2	NA	NA	TRBJ2-7	CASRQDRVSHRNEQYF	TGTGCAAGTCGCCAAGACAGGGTGTCCCACAGGAACGAGCAGTACTTC
TRBV7-9	NA	NA	TRBJ1-4	CASSPGGAGNEKLFF	TGTGCCAGCAGCCCCGGGGGCGCGGGTAATGAAAAACTGTTTTTT
TRBV7-6	TRBD1	NA	TRBJ1-4	CASSSTWPGGVDEKLFF	TGTGCCAGCAGCTCCACCTGGCCAGGGGGCGTTGATGAAAAACTGTTTTTT
TRBV15	NA	NA	TRBJ1-1	CATSRGGLRNTEAFF	TGTGCCACCAGCAGAGGCGGTCTAAGGAACACTGAAGCTTTCTTT
TRBV9	TRBD2	NA	TRBJ2-1	CASSSTSGSANEQFF	TGTGCCAGCAGCTCCACTAGCGGGAGTGCGAATGAGCAGTTCTTC
TRBV7-2	NA	NA	TRBJ1-1	CASSLWVRGRGYTEAFF	TGTGCCAGCAGCTTATGGGTGAGGGGGAGGGGGTATACTGAAGCTTTCTTT
TRBV2	NA	NA	TRBJ2-1	CASSGEGGEQFF	TGTGCCAGCAGCGGGGAAGGGGGTGAGCAGTTCTTC
TRBV30	NA	NA	TRBJ2-7	CAWGLLYEQYF	TGTGCCTGGGGACTACTATACGAGCAGTACTTC
TRBV12-3/TRBV12-4	NA	once	TRBJ1-2	CASNRAQEGGYTF	TGTGCCAGCAACCGGGCCCAGGAAGGTGGCTACACCTTC
TRBV5-1	TRBD1	NA	TRBJ2-5	CASSHTTGKETQYF	TGCGCCAGCAGCCACACGACAGGGAAAGAGACCCAGTACTTC
TRBV23-1	NA	NA	TRBJ1-2	CASSQSPEGDHGYTF	TGCGCCAGCAGTCAATCCCCGGAAGGGGATCATGGCTACACCTTC
TRBV12-3/TRBV12-4	TRBD2	once	TRBJ2-2	CASSFGPNPGLAF	TGTGCCAGCAGTTTCGGGCCGAACCCGGGACTAGCATTT
TRBV9	TRBD1	few	TRBJ2-7	CASSNDAGGAYEQYF	TGTGCCAGCAGCAATGACGCAGGGGGCGCCTACGAGCAGTACTTC
TRBV6-5	NA	NA	TRBJ1-3	CASKESNSGNTIYF	TGTGCCAGCAAAGAGAGTAACTCTGGAAACACCATATATTTT
TRBV14	NA	once	TRBJ2-3	CASSQVGGFTDTQYF	TGTGCCAGCAGCCAAGTAGGCGGGTTCACAGATACGCAGTATTTT
TRBV9	TRBD2	once	TRBJ2-2	CASSVAGRESGELFF	TGTGCCAGCAGCGTTGCCGGGCGGGAGTCCGGGGAGCTGTTTTTT
TRBV19	NA	NA	TRBJ2-3	CASSISVPGSSDTQYF	TGTGCCAGTAGTATCTCGGTCCCAGGGAGCTCAGATACGCAGTATTTT
TRBV10-1	TRBD2	once	TRBJ2-2	CASWDSGELNTGELFF	TGCGCCAGCTGGGATAGCGGGGAATTGAACACCGGGGAGCTGTTTTTT
TRBV19	NA	NA	TRBJ2-7	CASRGDWEQYF	TGTGCCAGTAGGGGAGATTGGGAGCAGTACTTC
TRBV28	NA	NA	TRBJ1-1	CASVLRGIEEAFF	TGTGCCAGCGTCCTAAGGGGCATAGAAGAAGCTTTCTTT
TRBV27	NA	NA	TRBJ2-1	CATGTGLNNEQFF	TGTGCCACCGGGACTGGCCTAAACAATGAGCAGTTCTTC
TRBV6-5	NA	NA	TRBJ1-4	CASSRQVPNEKLFF	TGTGCCAGCAGTAGACAGGTTCCTAATGAAAAACTGTTTTTT
TRBV7-8	TRBD2	NA	TRBJ2-3	CASSLGSGTTDTQYF	TGTGCCAGCAGCTTAGGTAGCGGGACCACAGATACGCAGTATTTT
TRBV4-3	TRBD2	NA	TRBJ2-3	CASSTRESSPADTQYF	TGCGCCAGCAGCACGCGGGAGTCTAGCCCCGCAGATACGCAGTATTTT
TRBV7-8	NA	NA	TRBJ1-2	CASSLIREGYTF	TGTGCCAGCAGCTTAATCAGGGAAGGCTACACCTTC
TRBV29-1	NA	NA	TRBJ2-1	CSVDLARGGNEQFF	TGCAGCGTTGATTTAGCAAGGGGGGGCAATGAGCAGTTCTTC
TRBV6-5	NA	NA	TRBJ2-7	CASMSGWANEQYF	TGTGCCAGCATGAGCGGGTGGGCGAACGAGCAGTACTTC
TRBV30	NA	NA	TRBJ2-5	CASTRGYRLETQYF	TGTGCCTCTACAAGGGGGTACAGGTTAGAGACCCAGTACTTC
TRBV7-9	NA	NA	TRBJ2-2	CASSLLVGNTGELFF	TGTGCCAGCAGCCTACTGGTTGGGAACACCGGGGAGCTGTTTTTT
TRBV5-1	NA	once	TRBJ2-3	CASSPGDTQYF	TGCGCCAGCAGTCCCGGGGATACGCAGTATTTT
TRBV3-1/TRBV3-2	TRBD2	NA	TRBJ2-3	CASSQRERGDTQYF	TGTGCCAGCAGCCAGCGGGAGCGGGGAGATACGCAGTATTTT
TRBV6-6	NA	NA	TRBJ1-4	CASSLLEEKLFF	TGTGCCAGCAGCCTCCTCGAGGAAAAACTGTTTTTT
TRBV30	TRBD1	few	TRBJ1-6	CAWRGTGASYNSPLHF	TGTGCCTGGAGAGGTACAGGGGCTTCCTATAATTCACCCCTCCACTTT
TRBV30	NA	NA	TRBJ1-1	CAWSVSPGLPEAFF	TGTGCCTGGAGTGTAAGCCCGGGGCTCCCTGAAGCTTTCTTT
TRBV19	NA	NA	TRBJ2-1	CASSITRVQGEQFF	TGTGCCAGTAGTATAACCAGGGTTCAGGGTGAGCAGTTCTTC
TRBV7-9	NA	NA	TRBJ1-6	CASSPTLGVGRNNSPLHF	TGTGCCAGCAGCCCCACTCTCGGGGTAGGAAGAAATAATTCACCCCTCCACTTT